This is a list of T cell receptor beta chains from one sample in a study of T cell changes during pregnancy in multiple sclerosis. Profiling relied on immunoSEQ multiplex PCR, and the TCRdb table lists in-frame clones only, not all of them. The table has nearly 80,000 clones, around nine tenths seen once. The starting material was CD4+ T cells from peripheral blood mononuclear cells, obtained before pregnancy. The receptors originated from a female donor with multiple sclerosis, enrolled in a pregnancy study. Both conserved end residues are part of each CDR3. D genes are given only for firm matches. Expanded clones get a size class; other rows say once, few or many, or leave the size out.

v_call: TRBV19; j_call: TRBJ2-7; clone_size: -; d_call: TRBD1; cdr3_aa: CASSVPGTVYEQYF; cdr3_nt: TGTGCCAGTAGTGTTCCCGGGACAGTATACGAGCAGTACTTC
v_call: TRBV19; j_call: TRBJ2-1; clone_size: -; d_call: -; cdr3_aa: CASSIQRDNEQFF; cdr3_nt: TGTGCCAGTAGTATACAGCGGGACAATGAGCAGTTCTTC
v_call: TRBV6-1; j_call: TRBJ2-3; clone_size: -; d_call: TRBD2; cdr3_aa: CASSGRGFQSRATDTQYF; cdr3_nt: TGTGCCAGCAGTGGGCGGGGGTTTCAATCCCGTGCCACAGATACGCAGTATTTT
v_call: TRBV18; j_call: TRBJ1-1; clone_size: -; d_call: TRBD1; cdr3_aa: CASSPGTGQNTEAFF; cdr3_nt: TGTGCCAGCTCACCAGGGACAGGACAGAACACTGAAGCTTTCTTT
v_call: TRBV4-1; j_call: TRBJ1-2; clone_size: -; d_call: -; cdr3_aa: CASSQDEGRGRGGYTF; cdr3_nt: TGCGCCAGCAGCCAAGATGAAGGCAGGGGAAGAGGAGGCTACACCTTC
v_call: TRBV27; j_call: TRBJ1-5; clone_size: -; d_call: -; cdr3_aa: CASSSQVGNQPQHF; cdr3_nt: TGTGCCAGCAGTTCTCAGGTTGGCAATCAGCCCCAGCATTTT
v_call: TRBV19; j_call: TRBJ2-7; clone_size: -; d_call: TRBD1; cdr3_aa: CASSILPGQGRYEQYF; cdr3_nt: TGTGCCAGTAGTATTCTCCCTGGACAGGGGAGATACGAGCAGTACTTC
v_call: TRBV28; j_call: TRBJ2-7; clone_size: once; d_call: TRBD1; cdr3_aa: CASSLTQGPEQYF; cdr3_nt: TGTGCCAGCAGTTTAACACAGGGGCCCGAGCAGTACTTC
v_call: TRBV5-6; j_call: TRBJ1-5; clone_size: -; d_call: TRBD1; cdr3_aa: CASSTGTANQPQHF; cdr3_nt: TGTGCCAGCAGCACCGGGACAGCTAATCAGCCCCAGCATTTT
v_call: TRBV19; j_call: TRBJ2-7; clone_size: -; d_call: TRBD1; cdr3_aa: CASSPGTGSYEQYF; cdr3_nt: TGTGCCAGTAGCCCCGGGACAGGGTCCTACGAGCAGTACTTC
v_call: TRBV27; j_call: TRBJ2-1; clone_size: once; d_call: TRBD2; cdr3_aa: CASSRTSGIGGNEQFF; cdr3_nt: TGTGCCAGCAGTCGGACTAGCGGGATTGGGGGGAATGAGCAGTTCTTC
v_call: TRBV19; j_call: TRBJ1-3; clone_size: -; d_call: TRBD1; cdr3_aa: CASSMGPGQGATPSGNTIYF; cdr3_nt: TGTGCCAGTAGTATGGGGCCCGGACAGGGGGCCACTCCCTCTGGAAACACCATATATTTT
v_call: TRBV5-1; j_call: TRBJ1-3; clone_size: -; d_call: TRBD1; cdr3_aa: CASSPTGTAGNTIYF; cdr3_nt: TGCGCCAGCAGCCCGACTGGGACAGCTGGAAACACCATATATTTT
v_call: TRBV6-5; j_call: TRBJ2-3; clone_size: -; d_call: TRBD2; cdr3_aa: CASRNSGGGGDTQYF; cdr3_nt: TGTGCCAGCAGGAATAGCGGGGGCGGAGGGGATACGCAGTATTTT
v_call: TRBV11-1; j_call: TRBJ2-7; clone_size: few; d_call: TRBD1; cdr3_aa: CASSARTGGGEQYF; cdr3_nt: TGTGCCAGCAGCGCGAGGACAGGGGGCGGCGAGCAGTACTTC
v_call: TRBV28; j_call: TRBJ1-1; clone_size: -; d_call: -; cdr3_aa: CASSFRGSEAFF; cdr3_nt: TGTGCCAGCAGTTTTAGAGGCTCTGAAGCTTTCTTT
v_call: TRBV28; j_call: TRBJ2-7; clone_size: -; d_call: -; cdr3_aa: CASSQGRIYEQYF; cdr3_nt: TGTGCCAGCAGTCAGGGGAGAATCTACGAGCAGTACTTC
v_call: TRBV2; j_call: TRBJ1-4; clone_size: -; d_call: TRBD1; cdr3_aa: CASRDRAGTVREKLFF; cdr3_nt: TGTGCCAGCAGAGATAGAGCCGGGACAGTAAGAGAAAAACTGTTTTTT
v_call: TRBV15; j_call: TRBJ1-2; clone_size: -; d_call: -; cdr3_aa: CATSTQGAYGYTF; cdr3_nt: TGTGCCACCAGCACACAGGGTGCCTATGGCTACACCTTC
v_call: TRBV9; j_call: TRBJ1-1; clone_size: -; d_call: TRBD1; cdr3_aa: CASSVSGQTSEAFF; cdr3_nt: TGTGCCAGCAGCGTATCGGGACAGACCTCTGAAGCTTTCTTT
v_call: TRBV16; j_call: TRBJ1-2; clone_size: -; d_call: TRBD1; cdr3_aa: CASSRDRGIDYGYTF; cdr3_nt: TGTGCCAGCAGCCGGGACAGGGGTATTGACTATGGCTACACCTTC
v_call: TRBV9; j_call: TRBJ2-7; clone_size: -; d_call: TRBD2; cdr3_aa: CASSVGILAGPYEQYF; cdr3_nt: TGTGCCAGCAGCGTAGGTATCCTAGCGGGACCCTACGAGCAGTACTTC
v_call: TRBV19; j_call: TRBJ2-3; clone_size: -; d_call: -; cdr3_aa: CASRAGGDTQYF; cdr3_nt: TGTGCCAGTAGGGCCGGAGGGGATACGCAGTATTTT
v_call: TRBV6-1; j_call: TRBJ1-4; clone_size: -; d_call: -; cdr3_aa: CASSLRDLRLFF; cdr3_nt: TGTGCCAGCAGTCTCAGGGACTTGAGACTGTTTTTT
v_call: TRBV11-2; j_call: TRBJ2-7; clone_size: -; d_call: -; cdr3_aa: CASSIQGSKLHEQYF; cdr3_nt: TGTGCCAGCAGCATACAGGGATCTAAGCTCCACGAGCAGTACTTC
v_call: TRBV20-1; j_call: TRBJ1-2; clone_size: -; d_call: -; cdr3_aa: CSLNYGYTF; cdr3_nt: TGCAGCCTAAACTATGGCTACACCTTC
v_call: TRBV6-1; j_call: TRBJ2-3; clone_size: -; d_call: TRBD2; cdr3_aa: CASSQTSGRTDTQYF; cdr3_nt: TGTGCCAGCAGTCAGACTAGCGGGAGAACAGATACGCAGTATTTT
v_call: TRBV10-3; j_call: TRBJ2-7; clone_size: -; d_call: TRBD2; cdr3_aa: CAISDPTGTSGRAEQYF; cdr3_nt: TGTGCCATCAGTGATCCGACAGGGACTAGCGGGAGAGCCGAGCAGTACTTC
v_call: TRBV4-1; j_call: TRBJ1-5; clone_size: few; d_call: -; cdr3_aa: CASSPSGTTRQPQHF; cdr3_nt: TGCGCCAGCAGCCCCTCTGGGACTACGAGGCAGCCCCAGCATTTT
v_call: TRBV4-2; j_call: TRBJ2-1; clone_size: -; d_call: -; cdr3_aa: CASSLEFGSSANEQFF; cdr3_nt: TGTGCCAGCAGCCTCGAGTTTGGGTCAAGCGCGAATGAGCAGTTCTTC
v_call: TRBV27; j_call: TRBJ1-1; clone_size: -; d_call: -; cdr3_aa: CASLPWGTPSNTEAFF; cdr3_nt: TGTGCCAGCTTGCCCTGGGGCACGCCGTCGAACACTGAAGCTTTCTTT
v_call: TRBV28; j_call: TRBJ2-7; clone_size: -; d_call: -; cdr3_aa: CASSSLRESYEQYF; cdr3_nt: TGTGCCAGCAGTTCTCTCCGGGAGTCCTACGAGCAGTACTTC
v_call: TRBV6-6; j_call: TRBJ2-5; clone_size: -; d_call: -; cdr3_aa: CASSHDRWETQYF; cdr3_nt: TGTGCCAGCAGTCATGACAGGTGGGAGACCCAGTACTTC
v_call: TRBV30; j_call: TRBJ1-3; clone_size: -; d_call: TRBD1; cdr3_aa: CAWSVQGAVNTIYF; cdr3_nt: TGTGCCTGGAGTGTACAGGGGGCTGTAAACACCATATATTTT
v_call: TRBV27; j_call: TRBJ1-1; clone_size: -; d_call: -; cdr3_aa: CASRSAAGRSNTEAFF; cdr3_nt: TGTGCCAGCAGGTCGGCAGCGGGACGCTCGAACACTGAAGCTTTCTTT
v_call: TRBV2; j_call: TRBJ2-7; clone_size: -; d_call: -; cdr3_aa: CASRRQRGQPNYEQYF; cdr3_nt: TGTGCCAGCAGGCGTCAACGTGGACAGCCGAACTACGAGCAGTACTTC